A selection of T cell receptor beta chains follows, all from one sample in a study of shared clonotypes between healthy human individuals. Measured with immunoSEQ multiplex PCR; TCRdb has only the in-frame clones, and not every one. The sample lists 2 million to 3 million clones; under 95% were seen once. Sequencing was done on a sample of naive CD4+ T cells from PBMCs. The receptors derive from a man aged 18-30 years in good health. Some clones in this sample may be carry-over from other donors' samples. CDR3s include the opening cysteine and the closing phenylalanine or tryptophan. The D gene is left open where the match is weak. Clone size is not always given. Where it is, it says once, few, many or a class for expanded clones.

len: 13
j_gene: TRBJ2-7
d_gene: NA
v_gene: TRBV7-6
abundance: NA
CDR3aa: CASSLSGSGEQYF
CDR3nt: TGTGCCAGCAGCTTAAGCGGGTCGGGGGAGCAGTACTTC

len: 15
j_gene: TRBJ1-4
d_gene: NA
v_gene: TRBV14
abundance: NA
CDR3aa: CASSQVGQLNEKLFF
CDR3nt: TGTGCCAGCAGCCAAGTTGGACAGCTTAATGAAAAACTGTTTTTT

len: 11
j_gene: TRBJ2-1
d_gene: NA
v_gene: TRBV2
abundance: NA
CDR3aa: CASLEGSEQFF
CDR3nt: TGTGCCAGCTTAGAAGGGTCGGAGCAGTTCTTC

len: 16
j_gene: TRBJ1-2
d_gene: TRBD1
v_gene: TRBV4-1
abundance: NA
CDR3aa: CASSQEVGGGNYGYTF
CDR3nt: TGCGCCAGCAGCCAAGAAGTTGGAGGGGGCAACTATGGCTACACCTTC

len: 12
j_gene: TRBJ2-1
d_gene: NA
v_gene: TRBV5-1
abundance: NA
CDR3aa: CASSQTYNEQFF
CDR3nt: TGCGCCAGCAGCCAAACTTACAATGAGCAGTTCTTC

len: 15
j_gene: TRBJ2-4
d_gene: TRBD2
v_gene: TRBV6-5
abundance: NA
CDR3aa: CASSGTSGRPNIQYF
CDR3nt: TGTGCCAGCAGCGGGACTAGCGGGAGGCCGAACATTCAGTACTTC

len: 9
j_gene: TRBJ1-5
d_gene: NA
v_gene: TRBV5-1
abundance: few
CDR3aa: CASRGSQHF
CDR3nt: TGCGCCAGCCGAGGGTCCCAGCATTTT

len: 15
j_gene: TRBJ2-7
d_gene: NA
v_gene: TRBV11-2
abundance: NA
CDR3aa: CASSPRDRSSYEQYF
CDR3nt: TGTGCCAGCAGCCCCCGGGACCGCAGCTCCTACGAGCAGTACTTC

len: 16
j_gene: TRBJ1-4
d_gene: NA
v_gene: TRBV19
abundance: NA
CDR3aa: CASRGAQAATNEKLFF
CDR3nt: TGTGCCAGTAGAGGGGCACAGGCCGCGACTAATGAAAAACTGTTTTTT

len: 16
j_gene: TRBJ2-2
d_gene: NA
v_gene: TRBV27
abundance: NA
CDR3aa: CASRIKPPTDLGELFF
CDR3nt: TGTGCCAGCAGGATAAAACCCCCGACGGATCTGGGGGAGCTGTTTTTT